This TCR beta chain was observed in a study of T cells after yellow fever vaccination. Study findings and constraints: Highly abundant clonotypes carried over from the bulk population could end up in FACS-sorted repertoires as contaminants. Among primary-vaccination clones, most reappeared after the booster, at just under 98% for CD4 and more than 85% for CD8. Clonotypes appearing in both CD4 and CD8 compartments existed, and their share was small.

The trim removed 5 bases at V and 2 bases at J, leaving 8 bases unmatched. Germline V CDR1 and CDR2: DFQATT, SNEGSKA (reference sequence). CDR3 size: 14 residues. TCRdb itself ran the 5' RACE reads through MiXCR, one entry per CDR3 protein. The sample shows about 130,000 distinct CDR3 sequences, 6.5% to 8% of them seen only once. This clonotype was recorded many times. Its antigen is currently unknown. The clonotype comes from a man between 18 and 29 years old who received the YFV17D yellow fever vaccine. Sample: CD4+ T cells sorted from PBMCs, taken around 10 days after the first yellow fever vaccination. The chain carries TRBV20-1 and TRBJ2-5, with 7 bases identical to TRBD2. The CDR3 region has the DNA TGCAGTGCTGAAAACCCGGGACTACAAGAGACCCAGTACTTC. This sequence encodes CSAENPGLQETQYF.